The next 15 T cell receptor beta chains were all read from a single sample in a study of post-analysis software for immune sequencing data. Study results and limitations: Patients showed TRBV5-6, TRBV5-1 and TRBV20-1 among several TRBV segments more frequent than in controls.

Unique molecular identifiers featured in each of the TCR beta cDNA libraries. From the PCR reads, TCRdb called clonotypes with MiXCR, one entry per CDR3 protein. Among almost 700,000 distinct CDR3 sequences listed, roughly three fifths were seen once. The antigens of these receptors remain unknown. The sample comprised blood. Every receptor here comes from a girl aged 2-15 years with multiple sclerosis.

Worth noting for this clonotype: Relative to the germline gene, one junction end is altered; a read error may explain this. The rearrangement joins TRBV6-1 to TRBJ1-2; no reliable D call. The CDR3 is 16 amino acids. The germline gives CDR1 MNHNS, CDR2 SASEGT. CDR3 amino acids: CASSEAGGIFSGGYTF. In DNA form, the CDR3 reads TGTGCCAGTAGTGAAGCTGGAGGGATTTTTTCTGGAGGCTACACCTTC.

V and J are TRBV5-1 and TRBJ2-1, with TRBD2 identical over 9 bases. Per the germline V gene, CDR1 is SGHRS and CDR2 is YFSETQ. The CDR3 totals 15 residues. After removal of 5 bases from V and 2 bases from J, the junction contained 5 bases not matched to a gene. CDR3 amino acids: CASRPSGVTYNEQFF. CDR3 coding DNA: TGCGCCAGCAGACCTAGCGGGGTAACCTACAATGAGCAGTTCTTC.

The J gene is TRBJ1-4, the V gene TRBV12-3 or TRBV12-4; no clear D. There are 11 residues in the CDR3. Trimming took off 6 bases at V and 7 bases at J, with 6 bases between the two ends. The CDR3 here is CASRESEKLFF. The DNA for the CDR3 is TGTGCCAGCAGGGAAAGTGAAAAACTGTTTTTT.

This rearrangement joins TRBV20-1 to TRBJ2-1; 7 positions match TRBD1. With 0 bases clipped from V and 4 bases from J, the junction kept 9 bases outside the gene matches. The CDR3 has 16 residues. Germline V CDR1 and CDR2: DFQATT, SNEGSKA (reference sequence). The CDR3: CSARDSGQTSYNEQFF. The CDR3 DNA sequence: TGCAGTGCTAGAGATTCGGGACAGACTTCATACAATGAGCAGTTCTTC.

Only a few counts were recorded for this clonotype. This sequence joins TRBV20-1 and TRBJ2-1; 9 nucleotides match TRBD2. Germline values: CDR1 DFQATT, CDR2 SNEGSKA (reference sequence). This CDR3 contains 16 residues. J lost 2 bases, V lost 0 bases, and 5 bases had no gene match. CDR3 bases: TGCAGTGCTAGAGAGCCGGCTAGCGGGGCCTACAATGAGCAGTTCTTC. Its protein product is CSAREPASGAYNEQFF.

This clonotype was seen more than once but under ten times. The chain carries TRBV20-1 and TRBJ1-1; D possibly corresponds to TRBD1 (5 bases). The germline V gene encodes CDR1 DFQATT and CDR2 SNEGSKA (reference sequence). This CDR3 region has 13 residues. Trimming took off 0 bases at V and 1 base at J, with 6 bases between the two ends. CDR3 sequence: CSARDQGNTEAFF. The CDR3 DNA reads as TGCAGTGCTAGAGATCAGGGGAACACTGAAGCTTTCTTT.

The chain links TRBV7-9 to TRBJ2-1; no clear D. The length of the CDR3 is 15 residues. V lost 0 bases and J 4 bases, leaving 10 bases between the germline ends. The germline V gene encodes CDR1 SEHNR and CDR2 FQNEAQ (reference sequence). The CDR3 loop reads CASSLARRLYNEQFF. The CDR3 nucleotides read TGTGCCAGCAGCTTAGCTCGCAGGTTGTACAATGAGCAGTTCTTC.

The V and J genes are TRBV7-9 and TRBJ1-1, with D possibly TRBD1 on 6 matching bases. The CDR3 runs 14 residues. Trimming took off 5 bases at V and 4 bases at J, with 14 bases between the two ends. Germline CDR1 SEHNR, CDR2 FQNEAQ (reference sequence). The CDR3 DNA sequence: TGTGCCAGCAGCATTCCAGGGGCGAGCACTGAAGCTTTCTTT. Translated, it gives CASSIPGASTEAFF.

The chain employs TRBV7-9 and TRBJ2-4; perhaps D is TRBD1 or TRBD2 (5 bases each). The J call may not be correct, given that the DNA end is closer to TRBJ2-7. CDR3 length equals 14 residues. Germline V gene sequence: CDR1 SEHNR, CDR2 FQNEAQ (reference sequence). CDR3 loop: CASSSDGGGYEQYF. The CDR3 region has the DNA TGTGCCAGCAGCTCCGATGGTGGGGGTTACGAGCAGTACTTC.

This clonotype occurred once. As DNA, the CDR3 is TGCGCCAGCAGCCAAGATACCAGGGAATCCTACAATGAGCAGTTCTTC. It yields the protein CASSQDTRESYNEQFF. V is TRBV4-3 and J is TRBJ2-1, with a tentative D call TRBD1 (5 bases). Per the germline V gene, CDR1 is LGHNA and CDR2 is YSLEER. Trimming cost V 0 bases and J 1 base, with 10 bases left between them. The CDR3 consists of 16 residues.

V usage is TRBV20-1 and J usage is TRBJ1-5; D gene uncertain. In germline, CDR1 is DFQATT, CDR2 SNEGSKA (reference sequence). V lost 1 base to trimming and J lost 5 bases, with 15 bases between them. The length of the CDR3 is 15 residues. The DNA of the CDR3 is TGCAGTGCTAGAGTAGCAGGAACTATGGATCAGCCCCAGCATTTT. Translated, it gives CSARVAGTMDQPQHF.

This clonotype was counted only a few times. The gene calls are TRBV15 and TRBJ2-1; 9 bases fit TRBD2. CDR1 is LNHNV and CDR2 is YYDKDF in the germline V gene (reference sequence). This CDR3 is built from 15 residues. The V gene end was trimmed by 1 base and the J gene end by 9 bases; junction bases not matched to a gene: 7. CDR3 in amino acids: CATSRGEREVGEQFF. The CDR3 DNA reads TGTGCCACCAGCAGAGGGGAGCGGGAGGTGGGTGAGCAGTTCTTC.

This rearrangement joins TRBV20-1 to TRBJ2-6; D gene uncertain. V lost 0 bases, J lost 12 bases, and 12 bases lay in between. CDR1 is DFQATT and CDR2 is SNEGSKA in the germline V gene (reference sequence). The CDR3 contains 13 residues. The CDR3 bases are TGCAGTGCTAGAGATCCAGGTGGACGCGTCCTGACTTTC. This sequence encodes CSARDPGGRVLTF.

The chain recombines TRBV12-3 or TRBV12-4 with TRBJ2-1; D is uncertain. Near its end, the DNA agrees better with TRBJ2-7, so the J call may be wrong. The CDR3 runs 14 residues. CDR3 bases: TGTGCCAGCAGTTTAGACACAGCCTACGGGGAGCAGTACTTC. Protein: CASSLDTAYGEQYF.

The chain is built from TRBV3-1 and TRBJ2-1; the match to TRBD2 covers 7 bases. Per germline, CDR1 LGHDT and CDR2 YNNKEL (reference sequence). The CDR3 contains 17 residues. Trimming at V came to 0 bases and at J to 2 bases, leaving 7 bases not matched to a gene. The CDR3 DNA reads as TGTGCCAGCAGCCAAGATTTCCGGGGGGTAACCTACAATGAGCAGTTCTTC. It yields the protein CASSQDFRGVTYNEQFF.